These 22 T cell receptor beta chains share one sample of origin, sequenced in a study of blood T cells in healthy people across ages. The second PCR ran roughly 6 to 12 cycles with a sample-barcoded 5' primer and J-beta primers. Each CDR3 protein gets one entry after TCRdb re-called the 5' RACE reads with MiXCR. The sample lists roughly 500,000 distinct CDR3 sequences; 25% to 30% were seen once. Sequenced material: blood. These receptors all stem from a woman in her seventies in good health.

CDR3 amino acids: CASSTAHEKLFF. The CDR3 nucleotides are TGTGCCAGCAGTACTGCGCATGAAAAACTGTTTTTT. V gene TRBV2 combines with J gene TRBJ1-4, with unresolved D. Germline CDR1 and CDR2: SNHLY and FYNNEI. The CDR3 consists of 12 residues. V gave up 5 bases and J gave up 6 bases, with 7 bases separating them.

CDR3 in amino acids: CAISPPNGEQFF. CDR3 DNA sequence: TGTGCCATCAGTCCACCTAATGGGGAGCAGTTCTTC. The chain has TRBV10-3 and TRBJ2-1; no clear D gene. Trimming removed 5 bases at V and 10 bases at J, with 12 bases between. The CDR3 loop spans 12 amino acids. Germline V gene data show CDR1 as ENHRY and CDR2 as SYGVKD.

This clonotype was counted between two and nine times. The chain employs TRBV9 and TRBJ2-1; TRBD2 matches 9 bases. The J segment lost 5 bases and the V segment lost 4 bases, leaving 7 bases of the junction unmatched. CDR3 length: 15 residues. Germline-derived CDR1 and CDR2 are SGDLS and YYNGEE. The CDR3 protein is CASSSIAGADNEQFF. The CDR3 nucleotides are TGTGCCAGCAGCTCGATAGCGGGGGCCGACAATGAGCAGTTCTTC.

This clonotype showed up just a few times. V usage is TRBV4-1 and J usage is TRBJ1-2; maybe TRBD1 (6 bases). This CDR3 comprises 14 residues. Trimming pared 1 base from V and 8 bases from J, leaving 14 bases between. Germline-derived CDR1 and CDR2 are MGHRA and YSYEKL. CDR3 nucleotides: TGCGCCAGCAGCCAAGGCGACAGGTTGGGGGGCTACACCTTC. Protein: CASSQGDRLGGYTF.

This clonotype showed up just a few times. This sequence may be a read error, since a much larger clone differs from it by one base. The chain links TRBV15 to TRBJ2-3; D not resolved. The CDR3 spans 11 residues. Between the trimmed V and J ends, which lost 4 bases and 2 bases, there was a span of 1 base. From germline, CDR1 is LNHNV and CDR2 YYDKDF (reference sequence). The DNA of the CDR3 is TGTGCCACCAGCAACACAGATACGCAGTATTTT. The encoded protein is CATSNTDTQYF.

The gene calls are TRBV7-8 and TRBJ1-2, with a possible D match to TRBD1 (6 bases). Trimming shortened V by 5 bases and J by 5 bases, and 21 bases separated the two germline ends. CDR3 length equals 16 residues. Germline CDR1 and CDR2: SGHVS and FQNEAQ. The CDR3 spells CASSPWEQGSGYGYTF. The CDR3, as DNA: TGTGCCAGCAGCCCCTGGGAACAGGGTAGTGGGTATGGCTACACCTTC. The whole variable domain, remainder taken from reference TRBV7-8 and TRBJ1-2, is GAGVSQSPRYKVAKRGQDVALRCDPISGHVSLFWYQQALGQGPEFLTYFQNEAQLDKSGLPSDRFFAERPEGSVSTLKIQRTQQEDSAVYLCASSPWEQGSGYGYTFGSGTRLTVV.

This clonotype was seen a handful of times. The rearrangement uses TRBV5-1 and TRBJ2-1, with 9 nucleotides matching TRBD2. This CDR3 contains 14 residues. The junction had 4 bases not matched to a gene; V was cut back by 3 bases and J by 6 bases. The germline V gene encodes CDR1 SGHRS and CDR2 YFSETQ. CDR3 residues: CASSSGLASNEQFF. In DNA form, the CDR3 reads TGCGCCAGCAGCTCAGGACTAGCGAGCAATGAGCAGTTCTTC.

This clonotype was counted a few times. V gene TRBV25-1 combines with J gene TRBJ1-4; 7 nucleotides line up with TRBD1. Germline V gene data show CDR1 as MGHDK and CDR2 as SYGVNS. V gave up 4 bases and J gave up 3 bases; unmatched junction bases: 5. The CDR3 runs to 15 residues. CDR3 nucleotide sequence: TGTGCCAGCAGTGTTGACAGGGCCGCTAATGAAAAACTGTTTTTT. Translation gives CASSVDRAANEKLFF.

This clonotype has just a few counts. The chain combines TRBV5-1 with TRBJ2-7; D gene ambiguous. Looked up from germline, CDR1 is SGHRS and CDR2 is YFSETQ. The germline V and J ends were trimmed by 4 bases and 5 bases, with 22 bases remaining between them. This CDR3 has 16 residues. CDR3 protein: CASSPQPGLPGDEQYF. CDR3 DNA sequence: TGCGCCAGCAGCCCCCAACCCGGCCTCCCAGGCGACGAGCAGTACTTC.

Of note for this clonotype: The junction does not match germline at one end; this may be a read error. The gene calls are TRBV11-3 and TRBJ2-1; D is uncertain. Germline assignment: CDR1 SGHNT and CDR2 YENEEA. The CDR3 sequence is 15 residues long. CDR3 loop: CASSLGPFRVNGQFF. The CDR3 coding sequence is TGTGCCAGCAGCTTAGGCCCGTTTAGGGTCAATGGGCAGTTCTTC.

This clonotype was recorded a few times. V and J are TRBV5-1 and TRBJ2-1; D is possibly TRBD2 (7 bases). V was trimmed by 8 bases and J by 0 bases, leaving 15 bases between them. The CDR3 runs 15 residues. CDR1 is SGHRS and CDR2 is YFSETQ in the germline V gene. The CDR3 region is CASGEGGGSYNEQFF. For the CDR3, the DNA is TGCGCCAGTGGGGAAGGGGGGGGCTCCTACAATGAGCAGTTCTTC.

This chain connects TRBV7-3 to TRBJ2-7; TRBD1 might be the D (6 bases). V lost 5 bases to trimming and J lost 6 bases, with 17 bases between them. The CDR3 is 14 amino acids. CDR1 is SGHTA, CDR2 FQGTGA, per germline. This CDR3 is CASSQPPGVSEQYF. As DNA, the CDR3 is TGTGCCAGCAGCCAACCGCCAGGGGTGTCCGAGCAGTACTTC. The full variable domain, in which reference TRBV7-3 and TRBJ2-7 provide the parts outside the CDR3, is GAGVSQTPSNKVTEKGKYVELRCDPISGHTALYWYRQSLGQGPEFLIYFQGTGAADDSGLPNDRFFAVRPEGSVSTLKIQRTERGDSAVYLCASSQPPGVSEQYFGPGTRLTVT.

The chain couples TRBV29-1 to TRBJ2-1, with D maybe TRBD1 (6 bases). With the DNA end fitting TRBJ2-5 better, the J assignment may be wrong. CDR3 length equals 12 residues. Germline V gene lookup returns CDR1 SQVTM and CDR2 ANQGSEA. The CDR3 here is CSPTGLQETQYF. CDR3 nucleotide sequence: TGCAGCCCAACAGGGCTCCAAGAGACCCAGTACTTC.

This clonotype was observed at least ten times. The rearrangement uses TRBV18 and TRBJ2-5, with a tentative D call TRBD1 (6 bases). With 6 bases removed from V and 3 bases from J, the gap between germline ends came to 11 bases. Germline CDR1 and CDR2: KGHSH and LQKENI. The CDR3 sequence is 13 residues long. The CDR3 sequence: CASSPTGKETQYF. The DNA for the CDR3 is TGTGCCAGCTCCCCGACAGGCAAAGAGACCCAGTACTTC.

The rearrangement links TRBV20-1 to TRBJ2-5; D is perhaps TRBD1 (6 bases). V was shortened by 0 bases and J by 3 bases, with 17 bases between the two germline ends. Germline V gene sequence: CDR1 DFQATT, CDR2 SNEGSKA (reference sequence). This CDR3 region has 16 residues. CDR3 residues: CSARDLRRDTKETQYF. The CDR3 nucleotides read TGCAGTGCTAGAGATTTGAGACGGGACACAAAAGAGACCCAGTACTTC.

The CDR3 is CASLQGRTDTQYF. CDR3 DNA: TGTGCCAGCTTACAGGGACGCACAGATACGCAGTATTTT. The chain carries TRBV5-8 and TRBJ2-3; possible D gene TRBD1, 6 bases. The CDR3 is made up of 13 amino acids. Trimming left V 7 bases short and J 1 base short, with 10 bases between. Germline loops: CDR1 SGHTS, CDR2 YDEGEE.

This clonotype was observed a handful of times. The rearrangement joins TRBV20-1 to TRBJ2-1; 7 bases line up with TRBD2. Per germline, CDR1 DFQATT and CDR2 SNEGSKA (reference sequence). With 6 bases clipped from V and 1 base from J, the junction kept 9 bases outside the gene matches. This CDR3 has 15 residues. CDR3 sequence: CSARGLSASYNEQFF. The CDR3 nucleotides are TGCAGTGCAAGGGGACTAAGCGCTTCCTACAATGAGCAGTTCTTC.

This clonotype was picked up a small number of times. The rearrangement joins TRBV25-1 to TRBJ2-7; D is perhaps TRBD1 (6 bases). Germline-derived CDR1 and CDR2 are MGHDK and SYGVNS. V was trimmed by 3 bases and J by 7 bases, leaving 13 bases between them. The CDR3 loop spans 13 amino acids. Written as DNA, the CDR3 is TGTGCCAGCAGTGATCCCAACAGGGAAGAGCAGTACTTC. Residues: CASSDPNREEQYF.

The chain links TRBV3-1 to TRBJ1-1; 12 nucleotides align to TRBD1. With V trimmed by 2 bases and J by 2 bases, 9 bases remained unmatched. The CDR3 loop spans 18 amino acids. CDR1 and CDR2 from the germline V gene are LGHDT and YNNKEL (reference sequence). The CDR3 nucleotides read TGTGCCAGCAGCCAAATAGTGGGGACAGGGGGCTCCAACACTGAAGCTTTCTTT. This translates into CASSQIVGTGGSNTEAFF.

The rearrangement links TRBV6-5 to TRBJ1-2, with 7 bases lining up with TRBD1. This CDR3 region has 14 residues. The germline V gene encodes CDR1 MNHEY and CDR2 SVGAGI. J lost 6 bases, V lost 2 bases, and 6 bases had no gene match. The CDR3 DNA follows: TGTGCCAGCAGTTACCGCGACAGGGATAATGGCTACACCTTC. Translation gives CASSYRDRDNGYTF.

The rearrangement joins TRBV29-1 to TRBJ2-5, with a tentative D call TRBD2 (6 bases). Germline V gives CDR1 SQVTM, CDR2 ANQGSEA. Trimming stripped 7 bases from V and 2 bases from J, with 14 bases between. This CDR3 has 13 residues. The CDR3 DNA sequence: TGCAGCGCCGTACCGGGGGATCAAGAGACCCAGTACTTC. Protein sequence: CSAVPGDQETQYF.

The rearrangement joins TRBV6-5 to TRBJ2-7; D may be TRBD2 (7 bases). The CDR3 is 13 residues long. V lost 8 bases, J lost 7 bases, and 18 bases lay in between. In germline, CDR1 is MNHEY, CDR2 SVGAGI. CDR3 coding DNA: TGTGCCAGCGGCGGGGGCCCTGGAGGAGAGCAGTACTTC. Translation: CASGGGPGGEQYF.